These T cell receptor beta chains were read from a single sample in a study of response to subunit inactivated influenza vaccine. From the RT-PCR reads, TCRdb called clonotypes with MiXCR, one entry per CDR3 protein. The sample carries 450,000 to 500,000 distinct CDR3 sequences, 9.5% to 13% recorded once. The sample consisted of PBMCs from blood, taken roughly 48 days after vaccination. The receptors were gathered from a man aged 45-60 years who received an inactivated influenza vaccine. Each CDR3 is given without its conserved first and last residue. The listing skips clone size in some rows; elsewhere it reads once, few, many or a size class.

j_call,clone_size,v_call,cdr3_aa
TRBJ2-3,few,TRBV20-1,SAERQGGDTQY
TRBJ2-1,.,TRBV6-2/TRBV6-3,ASSYSRIRRGGLYNEQF
TRBJ2-1,few,TRBV12-3/TRBV12-4,ASSPSGGTNEQF
TRBJ2-5,few,TRBV5-6,ASSWIAGGETQY
TRBJ1-1,few,TRBV11-1,ASSLFRGSGHQPF
TRBJ2-1,.,TRBV20-1,SARPPGAGAYNEQF
TRBJ2-3,few,TRBV5-1,ASSPTSSGGWPTDTQY
TRBJ2-2,.,TRBV12-3/TRBV12-4,ASSWAVGELF
TRBJ2-3,few,TRBV6-5,ASSFRGADTQY
TRBJ2-7,.,TRBV7-2,ASSLAGGDSYEQY
TRBJ2-2,many,TRBV5-1,ASSADSNTGELF
TRBJ2-5,few,TRBV5-1,ASRPRGSVQETQY
TRBJ1-2,many,TRBV12-3/TRBV12-4,ASSVGRPGGYT
TRBJ2-1,many,TRBV28,ASSYKRVASYNEQF
TRBJ2-5,.,TRBV20-1,SASDLAGVQETQY
TRBJ1-1,few,TRBV12-3/TRBV12-4,ASSLMVWTEAF
TRBJ2-7,many,TRBV9,ASSVDPGTTYEQY
TRBJ1-1,many,TRBV4-2,ASSKLNGDTEAF
TRBJ2-1,many,TRBV7-2,ASSLGIAGQGGNEQF
TRBJ2-7,.,TRBV28,ASRLTGYPSYEQY
TRBJ1-5,.,TRBV27,ASSVTRGNQPQH
TRBJ2-5,few,TRBV20-1,SASEGGRGQETQY
TRBJ2-1,.,TRBV5-6,ASSPRNKLNNEQF
TRBJ2-7,few,TRBV20-1,SAAGQGAHEQY
TRBJ2-3,.,TRBV13,ASSRARDTDTQY
TRBJ2-7,few,TRBV12-3/TRBV12-4,ASSRDRFLEEQY
TRBJ2-2,.,TRBV6-1,ATMDRTNTGELF
TRBJ1-5,many,TRBV7-8,ASSSSHGSNQPQH
TRBJ1-2,.,TRBV6-5,ASSYIGRDNYGYT
TRBJ2-7,.,TRBV15,ATSSRDGAYEQY
TRBJ1-2,few,TRBV4-3,ASSTQKGYGYT
TRBJ2-1,.,TRBV27,ASSLLTRDAEQF
TRBJ1-6,.,TRBV20-1,CARNPSDWGNSPLH
TRBJ1-4,few,TRBV27,ASSLGTEGYKLF
TRBJ2-1,many,TRBV7-2,ASSPGLVVEQF
TRBJ2-1,few,TRBV6-2/TRBV6-3,ASSYSSQGLYHEQF
TRBJ1-2,many,TRBV12-3/TRBV12-4,ASSPSGGTGGGYT
TRBJ1-5,few,TRBV20-1,SAQDRGSNQPQH
TRBJ1-2,few,TRBV28,ASSFGGGYT
TRBJ2-3,medium-sized,TRBV12-3/TRBV12-4,ASSPRRGSTDTQY
TRBJ1-1,.,TRBV5-1,ASKEGESTEAF
TRBJ1-6,.,TRBV3-1,ASSQDAEDSPLH
TRBJ2-1,few,TRBV7-6,ASSLQVYNEQF
TRBJ2-7,.,TRBV4-1,ASSQWTGGGYEQY
TRBJ2-6,many,TRBV2,ASSEDAAGANVLT
TRBJ1-1,many,TRBV12-3/TRBV12-4,ASSLAGNTEAF